These 7 T cell receptor beta chains came from one sample sequenced in a study of identical twins. Via MiXCR, TCRdb re-called the 5' RACE reads, giving one row per CDR3 protein. The sample yields approximately 500,000 distinct CDR3 sequences, 24% seen once. These sequences were also reported in another study, on T cells expressing NK-cell markers.

The material sequenced was CD4+ T cells sorted from blood. The receptor source for this set is a woman between 18 and 30 years old in good health.

The sample holds a few counts of this clonotype. The chain has TRBV12-3 or TRBV12-4 and TRBJ2-2; TRBD2 matches 9 bases. V lost 6 bases to trimming and J lost 7 bases; unmatched junction nucleotides: 9. The length of the CDR3 is 15 residues. DNA for the CDR3: TGTGCCAGCAGCCGCGGACTAGCGTCAGGCGGGGAGCTGTTTTTT. Translating gives CASSRGLASGGELFF.

This clonotype was seen more than once but under ten times. The chain employs TRBV27 and TRBJ2-6; D perhaps matches TRBD1 (6 bases). Germline loops: CDR1 MNHEY, CDR2 SMNVEV (reference sequence). The CDR3 sequence is 16 residues long. V was cut by 5 bases and J by 4 bases, with 15 bases left in between. In DNA, the CDR3 is TGTGCCAGCAGTACCCGACAGGTCGTAGGGGCCAACGTCCTGACTTTC. It specifies CASSTRQVVGANVLTF.

This chain connects TRBV9 to TRBJ2-1, with 9 bases matching TRBD2. The CDR3 sequence is 17 residues long. The germline gives CDR1 SGDLS, CDR2 YYNGEE. Losses at the gene ends were 4 bases for V and 0 bases for J; bases not matched to a gene: 8. CDR3 bases: TGTGCCAGCAGCCCGCGCGGTAGCGGGAGCTCCTACAATGAGCAGTTCTTC. Protein: CASSPRGSGSSYNEQFF.

The V gene is TRBV12-3 or TRBV12-4, the J gene TRBJ1-1, with D possibly matching TRBD1 (5 bases). V was trimmed by 6 bases and J by 1 base, leaving 9 bases between them. This CDR3 spans 13 amino acids. CDR3: CASRLGENTEAFF. CDR3 coding DNA: TGTGCCAGCAGACTGGGGGAGAACACTGAAGCTTTCTTT.

The chain couples TRBV25-1 to TRBJ2-5; 8 bases line up with TRBD1. J was trimmed by 5 bases and V by 3 bases; bases with no gene match: 8. CDR3 size: 15 residues. Germline CDR1 and CDR2: MGHDK and SYGVNS. DNA for the CDR3: TGTGCCAGCAGTGACCCCCAGGGGGCAGGGGAGACCCAGTACTTC. Its protein product is CASSDPQGAGETQYF. Complete variable domain (other parts from reference TRBV25-1 and TRBJ2-5): EADIYQTPRYLVIGTGKKITLECSQTMGHDKMYWYQQDPGMELHLIHYSYGVNSTEKGDLSSESTVSRIRTEHFPLTLESARPSHTSQYLCASSDPQGAGETQYFGPGTRLLVL.

This clonotype was observed at least ten times. DNA of the CDR3: TGTGCCAGCAGTGATGGTTTGATGCTACAAGAGACCCAGTACTTC. As protein: CASSDGLMLQETQYF. The J gene is TRBJ2-5, the V gene TRBV2; no firm D call. The CDR3 spans 15 residues. Trimming pared 3 bases from V and 2 bases from J, leaving 13 bases between. The germline V gene encodes CDR1 SNHLY and CDR2 FYNNEI. The whole variable domain, filled in from reference TRBV2 and TRBJ2-5, reads EPEVTQTPSHQVTQMGQEVILRCVPISNHLYFYWYRQILGQKVEFLVSFYNNEISEKSEIFDDQFSVERPDGSNFTLKIRSTKLEDSAMYFCASSDGLMLQETQYFGPGTRLLVL.

This clonotype was observed a handful of times. This chain uses TRBV6-6 with TRBJ2-7, with D unresolved. The CDR3 runs to 13 residues. Germline V gene lookup returns CDR1 MNHNY and CDR2 SVGAGI (reference sequence). Trimming shortened V by 2 bases and J by 7 bases, and 12 bases separated the two germline ends. CDR3 region: CASSYTGLREQYF. The CDR3 bases are TGTGCCAGCAGTTACACGGGCCTCAGGGAGCAGTACTTC.